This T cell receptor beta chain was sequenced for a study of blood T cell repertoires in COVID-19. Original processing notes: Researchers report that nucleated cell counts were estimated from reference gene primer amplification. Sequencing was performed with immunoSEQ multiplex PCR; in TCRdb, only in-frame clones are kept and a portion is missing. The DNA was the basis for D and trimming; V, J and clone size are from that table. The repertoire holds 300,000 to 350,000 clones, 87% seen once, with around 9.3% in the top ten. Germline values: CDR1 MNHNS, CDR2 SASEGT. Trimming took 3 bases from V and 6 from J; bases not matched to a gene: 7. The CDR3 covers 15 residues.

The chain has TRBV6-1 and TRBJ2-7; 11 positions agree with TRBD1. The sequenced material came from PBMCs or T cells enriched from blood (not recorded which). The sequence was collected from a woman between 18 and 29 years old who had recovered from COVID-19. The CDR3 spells CASSDLSGTGGEQYF. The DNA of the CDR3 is TGTGCCAGCAGTGATTTATCCGGGACAGGGGGCGAGCAGTACTTC.